This TCR beta chain was sequenced for a study of CD8+CD57+ T cells in acquired aplastic anemia. Study information: Average DNA yield from sorted CD4+ and CD8+ cells was around 3.2 ug.

Study-level points and caveats: Between the patient and control groups, CD8+ Simpson's diversity did not differ significantly. The study identified under 30 CD8+ CDR3 sequences shared by patients and controls.

Selection for sequencing was limited to patients who had shown CD8+CD57+ cell expansion by flow cytometry. None of the patients had been given any therapy when their blood was sampled. The use of genomic DNA as template underpinned the TCR beta VDJ and CDR3 profiling. TCRdb fed the reads into MiXCR, producing one record per CDR3 protein. The table shows some 140,000 distinct CDR3 sequences, with about 52% occurring only once. Turning to this clonotype: The antigen is unknown.

The J segment lost 7 bases and the V segment lost 7 bases, leaving 17 bases of the junction unmatched. This CDR3 spans 16 amino acids. Germline CDR1 is MNHNS and CDR2 is SASEGT. This TCR was recovered from a human donor with aplastic anemia. Sequencing was performed on sorted CD4+, CD8+, or CD8+CD57+ T cells (not recorded which) from PBMCs. J is TRBJ1-2 and V is TRBV6-1; 8 nucleotides agree with TRBD1. CDR3 nucleotide sequence: TGTGCCAGCATCCCCAACCCCGGGACAGGAAAGCTTGGCTACACCTTC. It translates to CASIPNPGTGKLGYTF.